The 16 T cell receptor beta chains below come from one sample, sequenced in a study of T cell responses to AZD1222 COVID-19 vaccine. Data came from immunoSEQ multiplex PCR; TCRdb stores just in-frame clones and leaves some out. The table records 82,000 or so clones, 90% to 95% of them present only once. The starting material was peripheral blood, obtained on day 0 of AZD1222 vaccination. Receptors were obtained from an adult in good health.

The CDR3 DNA is TGTGCCTGGAGTGTAAAGGCTAGCGGGGGGGCCGAGGAGACCCAGTACTTC. Encoded protein: CAWSVKASGGAEETQYF. The rearrangement joins TRBV30 to TRBJ2-5; 12 bases are a match to TRBD2. The V segment lost 0 bases and the J segment 5 bases; nucleotides outside the gene matches: 10. Germline V gene data show CDR1 as GTSNPN and CDR2 as SVGIG (reference sequence). The CDR3 loop spans 17 amino acids.

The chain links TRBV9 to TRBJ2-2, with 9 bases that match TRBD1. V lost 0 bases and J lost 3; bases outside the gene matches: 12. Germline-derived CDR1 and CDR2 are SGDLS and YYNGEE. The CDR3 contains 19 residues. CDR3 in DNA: TGTGCCAGCAGCGTAGGTCCCGGGACAGGGTGGGTCGACACCGGGGAGCTGTTTTTT. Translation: CASSVGPGTGWVDTGELFF.

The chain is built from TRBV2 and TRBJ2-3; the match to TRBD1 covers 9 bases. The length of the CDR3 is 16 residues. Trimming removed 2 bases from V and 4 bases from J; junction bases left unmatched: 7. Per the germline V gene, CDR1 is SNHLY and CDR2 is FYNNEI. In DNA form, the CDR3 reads TGTGCCAGCAGTGAAAGATGGGGACAGGGTTCAGATACGCAGTATTTT. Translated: CASSERWGQGSDTQYF.

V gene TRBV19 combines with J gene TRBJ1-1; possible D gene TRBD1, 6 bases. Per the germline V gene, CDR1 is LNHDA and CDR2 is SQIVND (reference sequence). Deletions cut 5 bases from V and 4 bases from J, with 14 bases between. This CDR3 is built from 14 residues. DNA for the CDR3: TGTGCCAGTAGTTACAGGGATCGGCCCACTGAAGCTTTCTTT. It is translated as CASSYRDRPTEAFF.

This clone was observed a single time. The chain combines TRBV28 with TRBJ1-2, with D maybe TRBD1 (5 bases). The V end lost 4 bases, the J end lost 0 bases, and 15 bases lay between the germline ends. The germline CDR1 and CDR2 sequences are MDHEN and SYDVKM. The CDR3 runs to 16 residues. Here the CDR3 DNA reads TGTGCCAGCAGTTCGTCAGGGAAAAGACCTAACTATGGCTACACCTTC. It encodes CASSSSGKRPNYGYTF.

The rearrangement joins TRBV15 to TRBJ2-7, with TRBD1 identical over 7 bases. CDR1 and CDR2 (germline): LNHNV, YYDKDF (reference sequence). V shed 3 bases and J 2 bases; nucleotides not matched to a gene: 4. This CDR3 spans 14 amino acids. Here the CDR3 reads CATSRDRRTYEQYF. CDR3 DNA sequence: TGTGCCACCAGCAGGGACAGGCGAACCTACGAGCAGTACTTC.

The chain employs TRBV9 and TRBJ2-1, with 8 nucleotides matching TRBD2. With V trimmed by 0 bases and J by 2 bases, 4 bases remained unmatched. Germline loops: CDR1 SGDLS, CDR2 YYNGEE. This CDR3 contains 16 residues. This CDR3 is CASSVVSGGPYNEQFF. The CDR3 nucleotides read TGTGCCAGCAGCGTAGTGAGCGGGGGTCCCTACAATGAGCAGTTCTTC.

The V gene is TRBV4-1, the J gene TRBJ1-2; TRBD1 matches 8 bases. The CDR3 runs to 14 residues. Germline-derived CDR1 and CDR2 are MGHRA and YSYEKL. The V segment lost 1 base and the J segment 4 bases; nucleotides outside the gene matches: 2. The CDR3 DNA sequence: TGCGCCAGCAGCCAAGTGACAGGGGTCTATGGCTACACCTTC. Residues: CASSQVTGVYGYTF.

The CDR3 region is CATRPGTVNNQPQHF. The CDR3 DNA reads TGTGCCACCAGGCCCGGGACGGTTAACAATCAGCCCCAGCATTTT. The chain carries TRBV24-1 and TRBJ1-5, with D possibly TRBD1 on 5 matching bases. This CDR3 region has 15 residues. Germline V gene sequence: CDR1 KGHDR, CDR2 SFDVKD. Trimming left V 7 bases short and J 3 bases short, with 15 bases between.

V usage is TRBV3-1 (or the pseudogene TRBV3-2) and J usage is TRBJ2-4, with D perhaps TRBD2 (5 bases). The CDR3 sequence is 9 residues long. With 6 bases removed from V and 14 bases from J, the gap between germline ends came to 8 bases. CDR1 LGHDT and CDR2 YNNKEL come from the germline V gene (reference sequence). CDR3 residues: CASRSGKYF. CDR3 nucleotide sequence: TGTGCCAGCAGATCGGGAAAGTACTTC.

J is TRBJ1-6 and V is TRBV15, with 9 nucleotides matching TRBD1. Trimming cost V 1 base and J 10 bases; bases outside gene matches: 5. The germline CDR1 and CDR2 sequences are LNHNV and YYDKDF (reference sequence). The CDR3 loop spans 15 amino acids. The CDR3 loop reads CATSRVGQGKSPLHF. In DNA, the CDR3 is TGTGCCACCAGCAGAGTCGGACAGGGGAAATCACCCCTCCACTTT.

CDR3 amino acids: CASRTANYGYTF. Written as DNA, the CDR3 is TGTGCCAGCAGGACAGCTAACTATGGCTACACCTTC. V is TRBV27 and J is TRBJ1-2, with a weak D call TRBD1 (5 bases). Trimming removed 6 bases from V and 0 bases from J, with 5 bases in between. This CDR3 is built from 12 residues. Germline V CDR1 and CDR2: MNHEY, SMNVEV (reference sequence).

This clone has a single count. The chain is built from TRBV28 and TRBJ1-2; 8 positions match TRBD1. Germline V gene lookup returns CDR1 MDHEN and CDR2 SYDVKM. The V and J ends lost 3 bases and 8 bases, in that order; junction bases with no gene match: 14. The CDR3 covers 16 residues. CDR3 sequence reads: CASSLGGGQASVGYTF. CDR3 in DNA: TGTGCCAGCAGTTTGGGGGGGGGACAGGCATCTGTCGGCTACACCTTC.

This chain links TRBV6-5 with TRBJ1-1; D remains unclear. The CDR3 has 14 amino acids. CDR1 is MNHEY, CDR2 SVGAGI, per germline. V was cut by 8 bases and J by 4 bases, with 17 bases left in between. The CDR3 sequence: CASGYRILGTEAFF. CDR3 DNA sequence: TGTGCCAGCGGGTATAGAATCTTGGGCACTGAAGCTTTCTTT.

CDR3 protein: CASSPDGEGTNTGELFF. CDR3 in DNA: TGTGCCAGCAGCCCGGATGGGGAAGGAACGAACACCGGGGAGCTGTTTTTT. The J gene is TRBJ2-2, the V gene TRBV11-3; D gene ambiguous. CDR1 is SGHNT and CDR2 is YENEEA in the germline V gene. This CDR3 comprises 17 residues. V was clipped by 5 bases and J by 0 bases, with 16 bases between them.

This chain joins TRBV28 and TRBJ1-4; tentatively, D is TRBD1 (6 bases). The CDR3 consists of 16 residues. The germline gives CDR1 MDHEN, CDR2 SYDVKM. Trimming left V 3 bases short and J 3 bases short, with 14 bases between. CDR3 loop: CASSFIAGEANEKLFF. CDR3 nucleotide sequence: TGTGCCAGCAGTTTTATAGCAGGGGAGGCTAATGAAAAACTGTTTTTT.